A single sample is the source of the 15 T cell receptor beta chains below, sequenced in a study of PD-L1 blockade in urothelial cancer. Profiling relied on immunoSEQ multiplex PCR, and the TCRdb table lists in-frame clones only, not all of them. The sample consists of under 80,000 clones, roughly 81% of them appearing once. The sample's time point: pretreatment peripheral blood. Source: PBMCs, taken around atezolizumab (anti-PD-L1) treatment. The receptors derive from a man in his 70s with urothelial cancer.

This clone was seen just once. This chain uses TRBV6-5 with TRBJ2-6; D remains ambiguous. V was trimmed by 10 bases and J by 0 bases, leaving 10 bases between them. The CDR3 extends over 14 amino acids. Germline CDR1 and CDR2: MNHEY and SVGAGI. CDR3 nucleotides: TGTGCCACCTCTCTCGTCTCTGGGGCCAACGTCCTGACTTTC. Translating it yields CATSLVSGANVLTF.

The chain recombines TRBV29-1 with TRBJ1-4, with a weak D call TRBD1 (6 bases). V was cut by 6 bases and J by 0 bases, with 11 bases left in between. The CDR3 totals 14 residues. Germline V gives CDR1 SQVTM, CDR2 ANQGSEA. CDR3: CSVGTFATNEKLFF. The CDR3 nucleotides are TGCAGCGTGGGGACATTCGCAACTAATGAAAAACTGTTTTTT.

This sequence joins TRBV4-3 and TRBJ1-4; maybe TRBD1 (6 bases). Germline CDR1 and CDR2: LGHNA and YSLEER. V was pared by 4 bases and J by 0 bases, with 9 bases between. The CDR3 contains 15 residues. The CDR3 sequence: CASSRDTSTNEKLFF. In DNA, the CDR3 is TGCGCCAGCAGCCGGGACACCTCAACTAATGAAAAACTGTTTTTT.

This rearrangement joins TRBV10-3 to TRBJ2-1; 8 bases fit TRBD1. V shed 3 bases and J 0 bases; nucleotides not matched to a gene: 4. This CDR3 contains 16 residues. CDR1 and CDR2 (germline): ENHRY, SYGVKD. CDR3 sequence reads: CAISDRDRYSYNEQFF. CDR3 bases: TGTGCCATCAGTGATCGGGACAGGTACTCCTACAATGAGCAGTTCTTC.

The chain recombines TRBV14 with TRBJ2-3; 8 bases fit TRBD1. The CDR3 contains 13 residues. Per the germline V gene, CDR1 is SGHDN and CDR2 is FVKESK. J gave up 4 bases and V 3 bases, and 0 bases lay outside the gene matches. The CDR3 reads CASSQDRADTQYF. As DNA, the CDR3 is TGTGCCAGCAGCCAGGACAGGGCAGATACGCAGTATTTT.

This clone is categorized as medium-sized. V gene TRBV5-1 combines with J gene TRBJ1-2, with a weak D call TRBD1 (5 bases). V was pared by 6 bases and J by 2 bases, with 20 bases between. Germline-derived CDR1 and CDR2 are SGHRS and YFSETQ. CDR3 length: 16 amino acids. In DNA, the CDR3 is TGCGCCAGCACCGTATTTTCGGGGGAAACGAACTATGGCTACACCTTC. Its translation is CASTVFSGETNYGYTF.

This clone has only a few counts. J is TRBJ1-5 and V is TRBV7-3; possible D gene TRBD1, 5 bases. Per the germline V gene, CDR1 is SGHTA and CDR2 is FQGTGA. The V end was cut by 7 bases, the J end by 9 bases, with 25 bases between. This CDR3 spans 16 amino acids. This CDR3 is CASTKRNFSPGGPQHF. DNA of the CDR3: TGTGCCAGCACCAAAAGGAACTTCTCGCCCGGGGGGCCCCAGCATTTT.

The chain couples TRBV6-5 to TRBJ1-5, with TRBD1 as a possible D gene (6 bases). Germline V CDR1 and CDR2: MNHEY, SVGAGI. Trimming shortened V by 5 bases and J by 5 bases, and 13 bases separated the two germline ends. The CDR3 has 14 amino acids. CDR3 amino acids: CASSMTGPYQPQHF. CDR3 bases: TGTGCCAGCAGTATGACAGGCCCCTATCAGCCCCAGCATTTT.

The chain carries TRBV7-2 and TRBJ2-1, with D unclear. V was cut by 1 base and J by 0 bases, with 7 bases left in between. Germline CDR1 is SGHTA and CDR2 is FQGNSA. The CDR3 covers 15 residues. CDR3 in amino acids: CASSLDASSYNEQFF. CDR3 bases: TGTGCCAGCAGCTTAGATGCCAGCTCCTACAATGAGCAGTTCTTC.

The rearrangement joins TRBV25-1 to TRBJ1-1; D is unresolved. Germline V gene lookup returns CDR1 MGHDK and CDR2 SYGVNS. The CDR3 spans 15 residues. Trimming removed 1 base at V and 1 base at J, with 10 bases between. The CDR3 sequence: CASSESGGPNTEAFF. The CDR3 nucleotides are TGTGCCAGCAGTGAATCGGGAGGACCGAACACTGAAGCTTTCTTT.

Comment on this clone: At the DNA level, this CDR3 is encoded by other sequences in the same sample as well. In DNA, the CDR3 is TGTGCCAGCTCACCTCGCGGGAACACTGAAGCTTTCTTT. This encodes CASSPRGNTEAFF. The genes are TRBV18 and TRBJ1-1; D not certain. The CDR3 is 13 residues long. Germline V gene sequence: CDR1 KGHSH, CDR2 LQKENI. Trimming left V 3 bases short and J 1 base short, with 6 bases between.

The chain combines TRBV7-2 with TRBJ2-1, with 10 bases lining up with TRBD2. J lost 6 bases, V lost 2 bases, and 4 bases had no gene match. This CDR3 spans 15 amino acids. The germline CDR1 and CDR2 sequences are SGHTA and FQGNSA. The CDR3 DNA sequence: TGTGCCAGCAGCTTAAATCCTAGCGGGAGCAATGAGCAGTTCTTC. It yields the protein CASSLNPSGSNEQFF.

The chain joins TRBV5-1 to TRBJ2-5; D is undetermined. Trimming removed 4 bases at V and 1 base at J, with 8 bases between. The CDR3 is made up of 13 amino acids. Germline V gene data show CDR1 as SGHRS and CDR2 as YFSETQ. The CDR3 spells CASSREVQETQYF. The CDR3 DNA reads TGCGCCAGCAGCCGAGAGGTCCAAGAGACCCAGTACTTC.

The genes are TRBV11-2 and TRBJ2-1; possible D gene TRBD2, 6 bases. The CDR3 contains 14 residues. Germline V gene sequence: CDR1 SGHAT, CDR2 FQNNGV. Trimming left V 3 bases short and J 3 bases short, with 9 bases between. The CDR3 protein is CASSFGDFYNEQFF. As DNA, the CDR3 is TGTGCCAGCAGCTTTGGGGACTTCTACAATGAGCAGTTCTTC.

The CDR3 region is CASSEGPPYGYTF. CDR3 coding DNA: TGTGCCAGCAGTGAAGGGCCGCCGTATGGCTACACCTTC. The chain recombines TRBV6-1 with TRBJ1-2; D is ambiguous. Germline loops: CDR1 MNHNS, CDR2 SASEGT. Trimming left V 1 base short and J 5 bases short, with 8 bases between. The CDR3 sequence is 13 residues long.